This T cell receptor beta chain was sequenced in a study of blood T cell repertoires in COVID-19 (dated by TCRdb to the early 2020s). Notes on the research overall: The collaborator samples originated in the United States, Italy and Spain and spanned the acute and convalescent phases of COVID-19. The samples were drawn from the first 160 participants of the ongoing ImmuneRACE study and from 950 to 1,500 subjects provided by 6 global collaborators. The repertoires were made available in a free public database intended to serve as a resource for research on the immune response to SARS-CoV-2. The dataset comprised deeply sampled blood TCRbeta repertoires from subjects exposed to, actively infected with, or recovered from COVID-19. Where HLA class I and class II types were available, the types were taken from metadata supplied by the sample provider, not from assay-based typing. The material from the prospective study consisted of cDNA or gDNA derived from T cells, B-cell-depleted T cells, or PBMCs. Sample metadata almost always included a de-identified subject ID, COVID-19 status, age in years and sex.

TCRbeta CDR3 regions were amplified from genomic DNA using the immunoSEQ Assay, a bias-controlled multiplex PCR. Concerning the study's data processing: Within the assay, amplification of reference gene primers was used to estimate how many nucleated cells each sample contained. To quantify the absolute abundance of each unique TCRbeta CDR3 rearrangement, sequence reads were collapsed and filtered. For each sample, productive Simpson clonality was calculated as the square root of Simpson's diversity index over productive rearrangements. Held by TCRdb, this immuneACCESS table contains in-frame sequences only and omits some clones. Under half of the omission traces to an unresolved V gene where checked; the cause of the rest is unknown. That table supplies the V and J calls and clone size; D and trimming were determined from the DNA. Present in this sample are 50,000 or so clones, under 90% of which were seen just once. The top ten clones comprise 11% of the sample.

One collaborating source in Seattle enrolled patients during active infection and followed them longitudinally through the course of disease. Collaborating institutions collected whole blood in K2EDTA tubes following their own protocols. For TCRbeta analysis, collaborator samples were shipped as frozen whole blood, as isolated PBMCs, or as DNA extracted from either sample type. The germline V gene specifies KGHSH as CDR1 and LQKENI as CDR2. Ends trimmed: V by 3 bases, J by 2 bases; bases unmatched to a gene: 3. The CDR3 contains 15 residues, cysteine and phenylalanine counted. Just CDR3 DNA is preserved here, 45 bases in frame from base 1. As regards this clone: The target of this receptor is not known. The record has no base qualities; no much larger clone is one base away.

The study at large found these results: The quantity of clinical and demographic metadata differed by source and by participant and was supplied without curation.

The clonotype was recovered from an elderly man with COVID-19, enrolled during active disease. The V and J segments used are TRBV18 and TRBJ1-2; 10 central nucleotides agree with TRBD1. The sample comprised peripheral blood. The CDR3 sequence is CASSPGTGDNYGYTF. The nucleotides read TGTGCCAGCTCACCCGGGACAGGGGACAACTATGGCTACACCTTC.